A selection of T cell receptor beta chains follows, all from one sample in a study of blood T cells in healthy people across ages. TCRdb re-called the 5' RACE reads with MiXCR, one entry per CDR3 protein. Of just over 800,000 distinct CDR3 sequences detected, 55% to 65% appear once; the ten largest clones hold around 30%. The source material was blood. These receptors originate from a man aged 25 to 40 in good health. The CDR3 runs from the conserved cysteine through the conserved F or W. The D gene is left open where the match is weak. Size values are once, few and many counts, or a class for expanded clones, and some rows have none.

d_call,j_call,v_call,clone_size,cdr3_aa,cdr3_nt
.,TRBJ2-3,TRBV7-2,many,CASSERVTDTQYF,TGTGCCAGCAGCGAGCGGGTTACAGATACGCAGTATTTT
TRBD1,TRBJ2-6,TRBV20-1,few,CSAGMTGGTGANVLTF,TGCAGTGCTGGAATGACAGGGGGTACTGGGGCCAACGTCCTGACTTTC
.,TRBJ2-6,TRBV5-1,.,CASSLDPGAGANVLTF,TGCGCCAGCAGCTTGGATCCTGGTGCTGGGGCCAACGTCCTGACTTTC
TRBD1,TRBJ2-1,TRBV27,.,CASSAGTGPYNEQFF,TGTGCCAGCAGTGCCGGGACAGGCCCCTACAATGAGCAGTTCTTC
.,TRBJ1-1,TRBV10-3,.,CAISELSRATPAEAFF,TGTGCCATCAGTGAGCTCTCCAGGGCGACCCCCGCTGAAGCTTTCTTT
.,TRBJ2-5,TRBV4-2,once,CASSQGEDYQETQYF,TGTGCCAGCAGCCAAGGGGAGGACTATCAAGAGACCCAGTACTTC
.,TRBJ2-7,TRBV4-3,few,CASSRTGTGIYEQYF,TGCGCCAGCAGCCGAACCGGGACGGGCATCTACGAGCAGTACTTC
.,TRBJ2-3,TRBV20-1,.,CSAQGRTSTDTQYF,TGCAGTGCTCAGGGACGAACTAGCACAGATACGCAGTATTTT
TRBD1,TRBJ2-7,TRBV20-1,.,CSAPGQLSTYEQYF,TGCAGTGCCCCGGGACAGCTTTCTACCTACGAGCAGTACTTC
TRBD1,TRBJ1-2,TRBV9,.,CASSVLQGALPYGYTF,TGTGCCAGCAGCGTACTACAGGGGGCCCTCCCCTATGGCTACACCTTC
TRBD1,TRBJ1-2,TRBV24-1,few,CATSEPGQGYGYTF,TGTGCCACCAGTGAACCGGGACAGGGCTATGGCTACACCTTC